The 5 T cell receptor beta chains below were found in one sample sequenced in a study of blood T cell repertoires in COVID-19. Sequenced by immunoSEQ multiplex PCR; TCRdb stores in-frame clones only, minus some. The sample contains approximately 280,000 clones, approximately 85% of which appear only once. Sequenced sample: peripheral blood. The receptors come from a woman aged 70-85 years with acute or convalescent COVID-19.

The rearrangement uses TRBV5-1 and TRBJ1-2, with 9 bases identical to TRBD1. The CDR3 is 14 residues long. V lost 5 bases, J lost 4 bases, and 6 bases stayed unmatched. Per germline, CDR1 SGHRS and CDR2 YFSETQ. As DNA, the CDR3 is TGCGCCAGCAGGGGACAGGGAGAGATCTATGGCTACACCTTC. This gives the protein CASRGQGEIYGYTF.

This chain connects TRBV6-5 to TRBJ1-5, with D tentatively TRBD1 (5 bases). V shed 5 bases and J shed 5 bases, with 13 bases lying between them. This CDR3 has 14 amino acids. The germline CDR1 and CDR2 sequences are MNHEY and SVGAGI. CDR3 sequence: CASSRGEGYQPQHF. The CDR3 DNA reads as TGTGCCAGCAGTCGGGGGGAGGGTTATCAGCCCCAGCATTTT.

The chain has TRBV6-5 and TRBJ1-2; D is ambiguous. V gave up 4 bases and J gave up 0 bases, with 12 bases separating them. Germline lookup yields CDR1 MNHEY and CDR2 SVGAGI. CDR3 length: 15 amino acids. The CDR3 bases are TGTGCCAGCAGTTTGTCGGCGGATCCTAACTATGGCTACACCTTC. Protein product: CASSLSADPNYGYTF.

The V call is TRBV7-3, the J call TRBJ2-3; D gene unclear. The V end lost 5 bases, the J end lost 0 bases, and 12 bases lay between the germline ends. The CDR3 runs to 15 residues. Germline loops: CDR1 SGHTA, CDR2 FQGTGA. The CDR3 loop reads CASSLHRSSTDTQYF. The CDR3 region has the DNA TGTGCCAGCAGCCTGCATCGAAGCAGCACAGATACGCAGTATTTT.

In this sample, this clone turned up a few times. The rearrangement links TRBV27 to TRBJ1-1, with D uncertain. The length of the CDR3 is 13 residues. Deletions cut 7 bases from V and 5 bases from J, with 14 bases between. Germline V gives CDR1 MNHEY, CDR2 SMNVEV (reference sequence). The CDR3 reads CASNSLGGTEAFF. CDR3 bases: TGTGCCAGCAACAGCCTCGGAGGAACTGAAGCTTTCTTT.